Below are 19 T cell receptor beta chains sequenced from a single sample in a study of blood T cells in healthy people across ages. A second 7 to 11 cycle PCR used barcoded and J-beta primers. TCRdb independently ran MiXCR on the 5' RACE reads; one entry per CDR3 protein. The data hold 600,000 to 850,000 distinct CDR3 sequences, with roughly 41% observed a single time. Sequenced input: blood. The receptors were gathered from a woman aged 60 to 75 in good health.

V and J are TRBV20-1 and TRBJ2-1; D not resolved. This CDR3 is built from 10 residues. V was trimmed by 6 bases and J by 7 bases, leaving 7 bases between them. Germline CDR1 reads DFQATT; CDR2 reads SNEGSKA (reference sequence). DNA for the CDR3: TGCAGTGCCGTGGGAAATGAGCAGTTCTTC. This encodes CSAVGNEQFF.

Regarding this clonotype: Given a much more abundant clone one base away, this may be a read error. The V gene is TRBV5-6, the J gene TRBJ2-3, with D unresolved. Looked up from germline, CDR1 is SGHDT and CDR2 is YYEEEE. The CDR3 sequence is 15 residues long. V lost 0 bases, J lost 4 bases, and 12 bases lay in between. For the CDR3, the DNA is TGTGCCAGCAGCTTGGGCCGAAATAGGGCAGATACGCAGTATTTT. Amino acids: CASSLGRNRADTQYF.

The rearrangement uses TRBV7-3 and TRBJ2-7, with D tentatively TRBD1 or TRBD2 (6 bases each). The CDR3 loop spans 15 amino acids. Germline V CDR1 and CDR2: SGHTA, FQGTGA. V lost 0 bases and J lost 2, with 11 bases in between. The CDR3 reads CASSLTGGSAYEQYF. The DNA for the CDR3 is TGTGCCAGCAGCTTAACGGGGGGCTCGGCCTACGAGCAGTACTTC. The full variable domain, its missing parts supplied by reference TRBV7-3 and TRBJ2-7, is GAGVSQTPSNKVTEKGKYVELRCDPISGHTALYWYRQSLGQGPEFLIYFQGTGAADDSGLPNDRFFAVRPEGSVSTLKIQRTERGDSAVYLCASSLTGGSAYEQYFGPGTRLTVT.

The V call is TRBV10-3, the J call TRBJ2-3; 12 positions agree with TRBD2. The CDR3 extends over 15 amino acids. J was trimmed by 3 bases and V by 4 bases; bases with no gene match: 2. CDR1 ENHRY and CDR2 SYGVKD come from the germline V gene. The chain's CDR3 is CAISGTSGETDTQYF. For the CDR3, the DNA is TGTGCCATCAGTGGGACTAGCGGGGAAACAGATACGCAGTATTTT.

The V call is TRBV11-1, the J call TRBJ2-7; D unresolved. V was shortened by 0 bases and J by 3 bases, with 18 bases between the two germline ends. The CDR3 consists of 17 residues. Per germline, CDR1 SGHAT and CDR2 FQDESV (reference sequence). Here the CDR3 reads CASSLALSETHFYEQYF. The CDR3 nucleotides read TGTGCCAGCAGCTTAGCGCTATCCGAGACTCATTTCTACGAGCAGTACTTC.

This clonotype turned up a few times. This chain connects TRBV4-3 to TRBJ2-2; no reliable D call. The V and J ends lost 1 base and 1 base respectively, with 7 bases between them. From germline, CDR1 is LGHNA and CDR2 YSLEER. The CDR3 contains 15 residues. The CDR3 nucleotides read TGCGCCAGCAGCCAAGTTACTGGGAACACCGGGGAGCTGTTTTTT. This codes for CASSQVTGNTGELFF.

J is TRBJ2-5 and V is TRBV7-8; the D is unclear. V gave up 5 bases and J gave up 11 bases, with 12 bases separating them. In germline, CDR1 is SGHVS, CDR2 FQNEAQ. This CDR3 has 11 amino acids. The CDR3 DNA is TGTGCCAGCAGCCCATGGAATGAGCAGTACTTC. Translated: CASSPWNEQYF. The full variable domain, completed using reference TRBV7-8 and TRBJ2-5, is GAGVSQSPRYKVAKRGQDVALRCDPISGHVSLFWYQQALGQGPEFLTYFQNEAQLDKSGLPSDRFFAERPEGSVSTLKIQRTQQEDSAVYLCASSPWNEQYFGPGTRLLVL.

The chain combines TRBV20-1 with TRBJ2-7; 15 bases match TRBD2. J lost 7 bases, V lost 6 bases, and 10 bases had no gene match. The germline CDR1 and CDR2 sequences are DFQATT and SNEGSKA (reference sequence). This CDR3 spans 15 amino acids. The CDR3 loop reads CSAQGGTSGGSEQYF. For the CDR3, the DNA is TGCAGTGCCCAAGGGGGGACTAGCGGGGGGAGTGAGCAGTACTTC.

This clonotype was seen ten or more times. This chain's CDR3 is CAISEFLAGINNEQFF. The DNA of the CDR3 is TGTGCCATCAGTGAGTTTCTAGCGGGAATCAACAATGAGCAGTTCTTC. This chain connects TRBV10-3 to TRBJ2-1; TRBD2 aligns across 9 bases. The V gene's germline CDR1 is ENHRY and CDR2 SYGVKD. V lost 1 base and J lost 5; bases outside the gene matches: 6. The CDR3 covers 16 residues.

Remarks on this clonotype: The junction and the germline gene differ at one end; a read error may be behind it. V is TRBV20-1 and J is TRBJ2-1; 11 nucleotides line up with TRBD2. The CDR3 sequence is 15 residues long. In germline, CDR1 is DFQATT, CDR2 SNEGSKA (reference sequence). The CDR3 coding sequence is TGCAGTGCTAGAGAACTAGCGGGAGTCTACAATGAGCAGCTCTTC. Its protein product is CSARELAGVYNEQLF.

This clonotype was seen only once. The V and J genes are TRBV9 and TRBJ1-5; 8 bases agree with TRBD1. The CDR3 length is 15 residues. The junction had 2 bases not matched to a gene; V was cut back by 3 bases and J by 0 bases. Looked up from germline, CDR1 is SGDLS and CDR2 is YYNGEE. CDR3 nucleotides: TGTGCCAGCAGCGGGACAGGGAGTAGCAATCAGCCCCAGCATTTT. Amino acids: CASSGTGSSNQPQHF. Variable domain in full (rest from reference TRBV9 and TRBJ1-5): DSGVTQTPKHLITATGQRVTLRCSPRSGDLSVYWYQQSLDQGLQFLIQYYNGEERAKGNILERFSAQQFPDLHSELNLSSLELGDSALYFCASSGTGSSNQPQHFGDGTRLSIL.

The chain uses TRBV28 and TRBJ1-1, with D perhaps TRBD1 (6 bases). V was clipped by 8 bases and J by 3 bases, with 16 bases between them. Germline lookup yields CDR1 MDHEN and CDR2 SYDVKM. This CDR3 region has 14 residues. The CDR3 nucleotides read TGTGCCAGCCTATTAGGAGGGGGTTACACTGAAGCTTTCTTT. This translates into CASLLGGGYTEAFF.

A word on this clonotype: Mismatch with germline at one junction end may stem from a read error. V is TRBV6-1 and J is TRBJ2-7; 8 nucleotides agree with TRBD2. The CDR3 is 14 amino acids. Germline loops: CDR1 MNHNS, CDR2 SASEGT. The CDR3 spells CASSDGGGSCEQYF. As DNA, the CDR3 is TGTGCCAGCAGTGACGGGGGGGGCTCCTGCGAGCAGTACTTC.

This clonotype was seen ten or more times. This chain's CDR3 is CASSAEGHKYF. As DNA, the CDR3 is TGCGCCAGCAGCGCAGAAGGTCATAAGTACTTC. V usage is TRBV5-1 and J usage is TRBJ2-7; D ambiguous. Germline CDR1 SGHRS, CDR2 YFSETQ. V dropped 4 bases and J dropped 11 bases, with 13 bases sitting between them. CDR3 length equals 11 residues.

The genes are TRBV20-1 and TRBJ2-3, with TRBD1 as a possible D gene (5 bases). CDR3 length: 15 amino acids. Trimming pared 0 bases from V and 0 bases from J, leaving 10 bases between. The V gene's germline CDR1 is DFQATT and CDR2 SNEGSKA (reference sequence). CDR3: CSARDRAGSTDTQYF. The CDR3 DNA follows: TGCAGTGCTAGAGATAGGGCAGGGAGCACAGATACGCAGTATTTT.

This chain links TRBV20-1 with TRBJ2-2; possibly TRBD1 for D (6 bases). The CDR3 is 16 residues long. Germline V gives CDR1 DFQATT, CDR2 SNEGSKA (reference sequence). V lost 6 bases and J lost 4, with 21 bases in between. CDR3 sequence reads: CSATPGASSSTGELFF. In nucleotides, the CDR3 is TGCAGTGCGACCCCAGGGGCTAGCTCGAGCACCGGGGAGCTGTTTTTT.

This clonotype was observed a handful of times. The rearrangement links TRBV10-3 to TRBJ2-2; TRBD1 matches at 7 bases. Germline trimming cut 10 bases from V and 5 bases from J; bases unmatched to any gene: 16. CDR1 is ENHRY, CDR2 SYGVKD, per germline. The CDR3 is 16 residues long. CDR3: CATEGAWGPRTGELFF. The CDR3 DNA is TGTGCCACAGAGGGGGCTTGGGGACCAAGGACCGGGGAGCTGTTTTTT.

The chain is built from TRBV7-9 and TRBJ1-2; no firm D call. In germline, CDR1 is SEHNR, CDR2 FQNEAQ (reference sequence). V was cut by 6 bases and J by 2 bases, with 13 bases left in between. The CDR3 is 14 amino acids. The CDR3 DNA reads TGTGCCAGCAGTCAATGGACGTTGAACTATGGCTACACCTTC. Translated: CASSQWTLNYGYTF.

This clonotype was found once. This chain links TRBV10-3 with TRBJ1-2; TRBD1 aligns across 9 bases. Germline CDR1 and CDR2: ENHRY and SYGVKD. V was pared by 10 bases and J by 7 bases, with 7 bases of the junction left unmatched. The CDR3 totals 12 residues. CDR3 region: CATRGQGSGYTF. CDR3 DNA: TGTGCCACGCGGGGACAGGGTTCTGGCTACACCTTC.